The 18 T cell receptor beta chains presented below share a single source sample, sequenced in a study of beta chain features in type 1 diabetes. What was sequenced were expressed TCRB transcripts, since all of the isolated RNA had been reverse transcribed. Profiled with immunoSEQ multiplex PCR; TCRdb holds only in-frame clones, not every one. The sample records hundreds of thousands of clones, roughly an eighth being singletons. The material sequenced was naive CD4+ T cells from blood. The receptors here all came from a man in his late teens or twenties in good health.

This clone was found a few times. The chain is built from TRBV5-4 and TRBJ2-5; D unclear. V lost 0 bases, J lost 3 bases, and 9 bases lay in between. The CDR3 is 14 amino acids. The germline V gene has CDR1 SGHNT and CDR2 YYREEE (reference sequence). The CDR3 is CASSLAGLEETQYF. CDR3 sequence (DNA): TGTGCCAGCAGCTTGGCCGGCCTAGAAGAGACCCAGTACTTC.

This clone was observed a handful of times. The chain's CDR3 is CASSGRTPHADTQYF. The CDR3 bases are TGTGCCAGCAGCGGGAGGACTCCCCACGCAGATACGCAGTATTTT. This chain links TRBV9 with TRBJ2-3; TRBD2 might be the D (5 bases). Germline V lookup: CDR1 SGDLS, CDR2 YYNGEE. This CDR3 is built from 15 residues. Trimming stripped 3 bases from V and 4 bases from J, with 15 bases between.

This chain joins TRBV5-1 and TRBJ2-1, with 16 bases identical to TRBD2. Trimming at V came to 4 bases and at J to 12 bases, leaving 13 bases not matched to a gene. Germline CDR1 reads SGHRS; CDR2 reads YFSETQ. The CDR3 runs to 17 residues. The CDR3 DNA sequence: TGCGCCAGCAGCCACTGGGGGACTAGCGGGAGGGTCACCGGGCAGTTCTTC. Translation gives CASSHWGTSGRVTGQFF. Complete variable domain (other parts from reference TRBV5-1 and TRBJ2-1): KAGVTQTPRYLIKTRGQQVTLSCSPISGHRSVSWYQQTPGQGLQFLFEYFSETQRNKGNFPGRFSGRQFSNSRSEMNVSTLELGDSALYLCASSHWGTSGRVTGQFFGPGTRLTVL.

This clone has more than one count but fewer than ten. The chain is built from TRBV28 and TRBJ2-5; 8 bases are a match to TRBD1. Germline trimming cut 6 bases from V and 0 bases from J; bases unmatched to any gene: 6. The CDR3 contains 15 residues. Germline V gives CDR1 MDHEN, CDR2 SYDVKM. The CDR3 nucleotides read TGTGCCAGCAGCTCCCAGGACAGGGACCAAGAGACCCAGTACTTC. This gives the protein CASSSQDRDQETQYF.

The chain carries TRBV10-3 and TRBJ1-2, with 8 positions matching TRBD1. The CDR3 sequence is 14 residues long. Germline V gene sequence: CDR1 ENHRY, CDR2 SYGVKD. After removal of 4 bases from V and 2 bases from J, the junction contained 3 bases not matched to a gene. DNA for the CDR3: TGTGCCATCAGTGTGCGGGACAGGAACTATGGCTACACCTTC. It codes for CAISVRDRNYGYTF.

The chain recombines TRBV28 with TRBJ2-2; unclear D gene. Germline CDR1 and CDR2: MDHEN and SYDVKM. V gave up 1 base and J gave up 7 bases, with 7 bases separating them. The CDR3 has 13 residues. The CDR3 reads CASSLYEDGELFF. The CDR3 DNA reads as TGTGCCAGCAGTTTATATGAGGACGGGGAGCTGTTTTTT.

The sample holds a few counts of this clone. The rearrangement uses TRBV18 and TRBJ2-7, with D perhaps TRBD1 (6 bases). The CDR3 extends over 16 amino acids. Germline assignment: CDR1 KGHSH and CDR2 LQKENI. Trimming took off 1 base at V and 3 bases at J, with 16 bases between the two ends. In nucleotides, the CDR3 is TGTGCCAGCTCACCACTCCCCCCCGGACAGATCTACGAGCAGTACTTC. It codes for CASSPLPPGQIYEQYF.

In its sample, this clone was seen a few times. This chain links TRBV30 with TRBJ1-6; D is perhaps TRBD1 (6 bases). Germline CDR1 is GTSNPN and CDR2 is SVGIG (reference sequence). The CDR3 has 14 amino acids. V was cut by 3 bases and J by 9 bases, with 15 bases left in between. The CDR3 loop is CAWRGGGFISPLHF. The DNA of the CDR3 is TGTGCCTGGAGGGGAGGGGGTTTTATTTCACCCCTCCACTTT. Full variable domain (remainder filled in from reference TRBV30 and TRBJ1-6): SQTIHQWPATLVQPVGSPLSLECTVEGTSNPNLYWYRQAAGRGLQLLFYSVGIGQISSEVPQNLSASRPQDRQFILSSKKLLLSDSGFYLCAWRGGGFISPLHFGNGTRLTVT.

The rearrangement uses TRBV7-2 and TRBJ2-1; tentatively, D is TRBD1 (5 bases). The CDR3 runs to 11 residues. Trimming took 5 bases from V and 10 from J, leaving 9 bases between them. CDR1 and CDR2 (germline): SGHTA, FQGNSA. The CDR3: CASSVTGEQFF. For the CDR3, the DNA is TGTGCCAGCAGCGTTACAGGCGAGCAGTTCTTC. Together with reference TRBV7-2 and TRBJ2-1, the CDR3 gives the full variable domain: GAGVSQSPSNKVTEKGKDVELRCDPISGHTALYWYRQSLGQGLEFLIYFQGNSAPDKSGLPSDRFSAERTGGSVSTLTIQRTQQEDSAVYLCASSVTGEQFFGPGTRLTVL.

V and J are TRBV28 and TRBJ2-6; 9 bases line up with TRBD1. V lost 5 bases, J lost 3 bases, and 2 bases stayed unmatched. The CDR3 has 15 amino acids. In germline, CDR1 is MDHEN, CDR2 SYDVKM. The CDR3 region is CASSHRGLGANVLTF. DNA of the CDR3: TGTGCCAGCAGTCACAGGGGGCTTGGGGCCAACGTCCTGACTTTC.

Only a few counts were recorded for this clone. V gene TRBV7-9 combines with J gene TRBJ2-1; D remains unclear. This CDR3 region has 16 residues. Germline V gene sequence: CDR1 SEHNR, CDR2 FQNEAQ (reference sequence). Trimming pared 10 bases from V and 1 base from J, leaving 20 bases between. Here the CDR3 reads CATPPPGTPSYNEQFF. The CDR3 DNA reads as TGTGCCACCCCTCCTCCCGGTACTCCATCCTACAATGAGCAGTTCTTC. Full variable domain (remainder filled in from reference TRBV7-9 and TRBJ2-1): DTGVSQNPRHKITKRGQNVTFRCDPISEHNRLYWYRQTLGQGPEFLTYFQNEAQLEKSRLLSDRFSAERPKGSFSTLEIQRTEQGDSAMYLCATPPPGTPSYNEQFFGPGTRLTVL.

The chain employs TRBV2 and TRBJ1-5; the match to TRBD1 covers 7 bases. J gave up 6 bases and V 1 base, and 3 bases lay outside the gene matches. The CDR3 length is 14 residues. The V gene's germline CDR1 is SNHLY and CDR2 FYNNEI. CDR3 sequence (DNA): TGTGCCAGCAGTGAAGAGGCAGGGGGTCAGCCCCAGCATTTT. Protein: CASSEEAGGQPQHF.

V is TRBV28 and J is TRBJ2-7; TRBD1 matches at 7 bases. The ends lost 10 bases at V and 2 bases at J; junction bases unmatched: 23. The CDR3 is 18 residues long. The germline CDR1 and CDR2 sequences are MDHEN and SYDVKM. The CDR3 is CATRGGRDRTPTPYEQYF. The CDR3, as DNA: TGTGCCACCCGAGGGGGCAGGGACCGGACCCCAACTCCCTACGAGCAGTACTTC.

In its sample, this clone was seen a few times. The chain's CDR3 is CASSQEPSRVAQYF. The CDR3 coding sequence is TGCGCCAGCAGCCAAGAGCCGAGCCGGGTTGCGCAGTATTTT. The chain combines TRBV4-3 with TRBJ2-3; the D is unclear. The ends were cut back, 0 bases at V and 10 bases at J, with 14 bases in the middle. Germline V lookup: CDR1 LGHNA, CDR2 YSLEER. The CDR3 spans 14 residues.

The chain combines TRBV18 with TRBJ2-1; D may be TRBD2 (6 bases). CDR3 length equals 18 residues. V shed 1 base and J shed 1 base, with 17 bases lying between them. Germline V lookup: CDR1 KGHSH, CDR2 LQKENI. CDR3 nucleotides: TGTGCCAGCTCACCACGACTTGGAGGGACGGTGTCCTACAATGAGCAGTTCTTC. This sequence encodes CASSPRLGGTVSYNEQFF.

J is TRBJ2-5 and V is TRBV5-1; the match to TRBD1 covers 7 bases. The germline V gene has CDR1 SGHRS and CDR2 YFSETQ. J was trimmed by 4 bases and V by 5 bases; bases with no gene match: 8. The CDR3 totals 14 residues. This CDR3 is CASSSPGGSETQYF. The CDR3 region has the DNA TGCGCCAGCAGTTCGCCAGGGGGTTCAGAGACCCAGTACTTC.

This clone has more than one count but fewer than ten. The chain joins TRBV6-1 to TRBJ2-5; the D gene is possibly TRBD1 (6 bases). The CDR3 runs to 15 residues. Germline CDR1 and CDR2: MNHNS and SASEGT. The ends were cut back, 3 bases at V and 3 bases at J, with 14 bases in the middle. The CDR3 nucleotides read TGTGCCAGCAGTGAGGCAGGGGCTCGGGAAGAGACCCAGTACTTC. This translates into CASSEAGAREETQYF.

The CDR3 DNA is TGTGCCAGCAGCTTAGTGGCGGGGCCCAGAAAAGAGACCCAGTACTTC. Protein sequence: CASSLVAGPRKETQYF. J is TRBJ2-5 and V is TRBV7-2; D possibly corresponds to TRBD2 (6 bases). The CDR3 covers 16 residues. V lost 1 base to trimming and J lost 3 bases, with 15 bases between them. In germline, CDR1 is SGHTA, CDR2 FQGNSA.